A single sample is the source of the 18 T cell receptor beta chains below, sequenced in a study of Tregs in tolerant kidney transplant recipients (dated by TCRdb to about 2019). The time point label for this specimen denotes: blood sample drawn before combined kidney and bone marrow transplant. Receptors were amplified or captured by the immunoSEQ multiplex PCR assay. Here the immuneACCESS table is served through TCRdb, limited to in-frame sequences with V and J called. Missing clones are a known gap in these copies; in checked studies unresolved V genes cover under half, and the rest lacks a known reason. The table for this sample records approximately 49,000 clones. The ten largest make up 0.85% of the sample. Sample: CD4+ T cells from blood, taken before the transplant. Receptor source: a human donor who received a combined kidney and bone marrow transplant.

A remark on this clone: The CDR3 end is not reached by the read, which stops 3 residues before it; the germline J gene fills it in. The chain is built from TRBV6-2 or TRBV6-3 and TRBJ1-5, with 7 nucleotides matching TRBD1. The trim removed 7 bases at V and 2 bases at J, leaving 2 bases unmatched. This CDR3 is 13 amino acids long. CDR1 MNHEY and CDR2 SVGEGT come from the germline V gene. The CDR3 is CASKGTGNQPQHF. CDR3 bases read: TGTGCCAGCAAAGGGACAGGCAATCAGCCC.

The CDR3 protein is CASSDQDSLNTEAFF. Incomplete CDR3 DNA: TGTGCCAGCAGTGACCAGGACAGTTTGAACACTGAA. The rearrangement uses TRBV2 and TRBJ1-1; D is possibly TRBD1 (6 bases). The read ends 3 residues shy of where the CDR3 ends; the end is completed using the germline J gene. The CDR3 spans 15 residues. Germline values: CDR1 SNHLY, CDR2 FYNNEI. V was shortened by 3 bases and J by 0 bases, with 11 bases between the two germline ends.

The CDR3 here is CAISVDRTTQPQHF. The DNA read from the CDR3 is TGTGCCATCAGTGTCGACCGGACAACCCAGCCC. This rearrangement joins TRBV10-3 to TRBJ1-5, with a weak D call TRBD1 (5 bases). Coverage ceases 3 residues before the CDR3 finishes, and the germline J gene fills in the end. CDR3 size: 14 residues. Trimming took 4 bases from V and 7 from J, leaving 14 bases between them. Germline V gene sequence: CDR1 ENHRY, CDR2 SYGVKD.

With respect to this clone: The sequenced fragment ends 3 residues before the CDR3 boundary, so the rest is inferred from the germline J gene. The chain is built from TRBV20-1 and TRBJ2-7; TRBD2 aligns across 9 bases. Germline V gene sequence: CDR1 DFQATT, CDR2 SNEGSKA (reference sequence). This CDR3 contains 15 residues. V lost 0 bases and J lost 5; bases outside the gene matches: 8. CDR3 sequence: CSARDSGGAGDEQYF. The CDR3 bases that were read are TGCAGTGCTAGAGATAGCGGGGGCGCTGGGGACGAG.

The sequenced CDR3 bases are TGTGCCTGCCACGGGGAG. Translated: CACHGE. The entire CDR3 sequence reads CACHGELFF. V and J are TRBV30 and TRBJ2-2; D remains ambiguous. Read sequence stops 3 residues before the CDR3 end, and the germline J gene provides the missing end. The CDR3 has 9 residues. Trimming stripped 6 bases from V and 7 bases from J, with 3 bases between. The germline gives CDR1 GTSNPN, CDR2 SVGIG (reference sequence).

Points on this clone: The CDR3 is cut off 3 residues early in the read; its end comes from the germline J gene. The chain couples TRBV10-2 to TRBJ1-1; no firm D call. Between the trimmed V and J ends, which lost 10 bases and 1 base, there was a span of 10 bases. The CDR3 is 12 amino acids. The germline V gene has CDR1 WSHSY and CDR2 SAAADI. CDR3 bases read: TGCGCCACCGCCCCAGGGAACACTGAA. This encodes CATAPGNTE. The entire CDR3 protein is CATAPGNTEAFF.

Comments on this clone: The read ends 3 residues shy of where the CDR3 ends; the end is completed using the germline J gene. The V gene is TRBV7-3, the J gene TRBJ1-1; 9 bases line up with TRBD1. The junction had 3 bases not matched to a gene; V was cut back by 5 bases and J by 2 bases. The CDR3 length is 14 residues. In germline, CDR1 is SGHTA, CDR2 FQGTGA. The sequenced CDR3 bases are TGTGCCAGCAGCCCGGGACAGGGAAACACTGAA. Its translation is CASSPGQGNTE. The CDR3 reads in full as CASSPGQGNTEAFF.

Remarks on this clone: The sequenced fragment ends 3 residues before the CDR3 boundary, so the rest is inferred from the germline J gene. The chain uses TRBV29-1 and TRBJ2-5; D remains ambiguous. V lost 5 bases, J lost 4 bases, and 8 bases lay in between. The CDR3 consists of 11 residues. From germline, CDR1 is SQVTM and CDR2 ANQGSEA. The CDR3 here is CSVPFVETQYF. Incomplete CDR3 DNA: TGCAGCGTTCCCTTTGTAGAGACC.

CDR3 region: CSVPGSGRTVAYNEQFF. Partial CDR3 DNA: TGCAGTGTCCCCGGGAGCGGGAGGACTGTCGCCTACAATGAG. The chain employs TRBV20-1 and TRBJ2-1, with 9 bases that match TRBD2. The read is 3 residues too short to cover the CDR3 end, so that end is filled in from the germline J gene. The CDR3 covers 17 residues. V shed 7 bases and J 2 bases; nucleotides not matched to a gene: 15. Germline V gene sequence: CDR1 DFQATT, CDR2 SNEGSKA (reference sequence).

Note on this clone: The missing CDR3 end, 3 residues past where the read stops, is filled in from the germline J gene. This chain links TRBV30 with TRBJ1-4; D perhaps matches TRBD1 (5 bases). The CDR3 is 14 residues long. V was cut by 5 bases and J by 4 bases, with 14 bases left in between. Germline loops: CDR1 GTSNPN, CDR2 SVGIG (reference sequence). The CDR3 sequence: CAWGSRGSNEKLFF. The DNA read from the CDR3 is TGTGCCTGGGGTTCCCGGGGGAGTAATGAAAAA.

As to this clone: Read coverage stops 3 residues before the CDR3 terminus; the germline J gene supplies the remainder. This chain connects TRBV7-8 to TRBJ1-2; 9 nucleotides line up with TRBD1. Germline loops: CDR1 SGHVS, CDR2 FQNEAQ. Trimming cost V 5 bases and J 4 bases; bases outside gene matches: 5. The CDR3 has 14 residues. CDR3 DNA (partial): TGTGCCAGCAGCCTACAGGGGGCCCTCTATGGC. Amino acids: CASSLQGALYG. The full CDR3 protein is CASSLQGALYGYTF.

A remark on this clone: Read sequence stops 3 residues before the CDR3 end, and the germline J gene provides the missing end. The chain carries TRBV5-5 and TRBJ2-7, with a tentative D call TRBD1 (6 bases). Germline CDR1 is SGHKS and CDR2 is YYEKEE (reference sequence). Trimming cost V 4 bases and J 0 bases, with 14 bases left between them. The CDR3 is 15 amino acids. The CDR3 bases that were read are TGTGCCAGCAGCCCCGGACAGAGGAGCTCCTACGAG. Residues: CASSPGQRSSYE. The whole CDR3 reads CASSPGQRSSYEQYF.

Comment on this clone: The read gets to within 3 residues of the CDR3 end, and the germline J gene fills in the rest. This rearrangement joins TRBV6-2 or TRBV6-3 to TRBJ1-4; D call uncertain. The length of the CDR3 is 14 residues. V lost 2 bases to trimming and J lost 1 base, with 5 bases between them. Germline CDR1 MNHEY, CDR2 SVGEGT. The CDR3 is CASSYTGTNEKLFF. The sequenced CDR3 bases are TGTGCCAGCAGTTACACCGGAACTAATGAAAAA.

Of note for this clone: The read gets to within 3 residues of the CDR3 end, and the germline J gene fills in the rest. The V call is TRBV5-1, the J call TRBJ1-2; weak D call: TRBD1 (6 bases). Trimming cost V 1 base and J 2 bases, with 15 bases left between them. The CDR3 totals 16 residues. Germline assignment: CDR1 SGHRS and CDR2 YFSETQ. CDR3 sequence reads: CASSLKQGAGNYGYTF. The DNA read from the CDR3 is TGCGCCAGCAGCTTGAAACAGGGAGCGGGGAACTATGGC.

As to this clone: The CDR3 end is not reached by the read, which stops 3 residues before it; the germline J gene fills it in. This chain uses TRBV7-3 with TRBJ2-7, with D perhaps matching TRBD2 (6 bases). This CDR3 is built from 13 residues. The germline V gene encodes CDR1 SGHTA and CDR2 FQGTGA. V shed 6 bases and J shed 3 bases, with 12 bases lying between them. The part of the CDR3 DNA that was read is TGTGCCAGCAGTCCGGGGGTTCTCTACGAG. Translation gives CASSPGVLYE. In full, the CDR3 reads CASSPGVLYEQYF.

A remark on this clone: The read finishes 3 residues shy of the CDR3 end, and the germline J gene is used to complete it. The chain employs TRBV6-2 or TRBV6-3 and TRBJ2-2; 7 bases align to TRBD2. Trimming took 7 bases from V and 2 from J; bases not matched to a gene: 7. This CDR3 has 15 residues. CDR1 MNHEY and CDR2 SVGEGT come from the germline V gene. The CDR3 spells CASIVGGINTGELFF. Incomplete CDR3 DNA: TGTGCCAGCATTGTGGGGGGGATCAACACCGGGGAG.

A note on this clone: Sequencing ends 3 residues short of the CDR3 end; the germline J gene provides the rest. The V and J genes are TRBV7-2 and TRBJ2-7; 7 bases align to TRBD1. The CDR3 runs 13 residues. V shed 4 bases, J shed 3 bases, and the junction held 3 bases outside the gene matches. Germline V gene sequence: CDR1 SGHTA, CDR2 FQGNSA. The sequenced part of the CDR3 DNA is TGTGCCAGCAGCTCCGGGACAGACTACGAG. It encodes CASSSGTDYE. The whole CDR3 sequence is CASSSGTDYEQYF.

The DNA read from the CDR3 is TGTGCCAGCTCACCCGGGACTAGCGGGAGCGCAGATACG. It translates to CASSPGTSGSADT. The full-length CDR3 reads as CASSPGTSGSADTQYF. The V and J genes are TRBV18 and TRBJ2-3, with TRBD2 matching over 14 bases. From the germline J gene comes the end of the CDR3, since the read stops 3 residues before it. The CDR3 totals 16 residues. CDR1 and CDR2 (germline): KGHSH, LQKENI. Trimming took 3 bases from V and 4 from J; bases not matched to a gene: 3.